Presented here are 10 T cell receptor beta chains from one specimen sequenced in a study of cytomegalovirus exposure and HLA in healthy donors. Here immunoSEQ multiplex PCR was the method, and the copy in TCRdb shows in-frame clones only, minus some. The sample lists about 220,000 clones, over 70% occurring once. Sequences were obtained from PBMCs. Source of these receptors: a woman between 25 and 40 years old in good health and CMV-seropositive.

A single count supports this clone. The CDR3 DNA sequence: TGTGCCAGTAGCTTTAACTATGGCTACACCTTC. Protein sequence: CASSFNYGYTF. The rearrangement links TRBV19 to TRBJ1-2; D remains ambiguous. V lost 6 bases, J lost 1 base, and 3 bases lay in between. Germline V gene data show CDR1 as LNHDA and CDR2 as SQIVND (reference sequence). The CDR3 contains 11 residues.

This chain joins TRBV5-6 and TRBJ2-7; 9 bases are a match to TRBD1. Germline trimming cut 6 bases from V and 5 bases from J; bases unmatched to any gene: 9. This CDR3 has 14 amino acids. Germline V lookup: CDR1 SGHDT, CDR2 YYEEEE. The CDR3 loop is CASNTGTGTNEQYF. In DNA, the CDR3 is TGTGCCAGCAATACCGGGACAGGGACAAACGAGCAGTACTTC.

The chain carries TRBV5-6 and TRBJ1-5, with a weak D call TRBD1 (6 bases). The CDR3 extends over 16 amino acids. Germline CDR1 SGHDT, CDR2 YYEEEE. The V gene lost 0 bases and the J gene lost 2 bases, with 12 bases spanning the gap. The DNA for the CDR3 is TGTGCCAGCAGCTTGGGGGGGCGACAGGGCAATCAGCCCCAGCATTTT. This codes for CASSLGGRQGNQPQHF.

This rearrangement joins TRBV30 to TRBJ1-4; tentatively, D is TRBD1 (6 bases). The V end lost 5 bases, the J end lost 4 bases, and 14 bases lay between the germline ends. Per germline, CDR1 GTSNPN and CDR2 SVGIG (reference sequence). The CDR3 loop spans 14 amino acids. The DNA for the CDR3 is TGTGCCTGGGACCCGGGACAAGTTAATGAAAAACTGTTTTTT. This sequence encodes CAWDPGQVNEKLFF.

This clone has just a few counts. The chain carries TRBV6-5 and TRBJ1-3, with 7 positions matching TRBD1. Trimming removed 5 bases from V and 0 bases from J; junction bases left unmatched: 1. This CDR3 is 14 amino acids long. The germline V gene has CDR1 MNHEY and CDR2 SVGAGI. The CDR3 is CASSGDSSGNTIYF. Here the CDR3 DNA reads TGTGCCAGCAGTGGGGACAGCTCTGGAAACACCATATATTTT.

The chain is built from TRBV14 and TRBJ2-7, with unresolved D. The CDR3 consists of 13 residues. Between the trimmed V and J ends, which lost 3 bases and 2 bases, there was a span of 8 bases. Germline V gene sequence: CDR1 SGHDN, CDR2 FVKESK. In DNA, the CDR3 is TGTGCCAGCAGCCAGTACAGAGCCTACGAGCAGTACTTC. This gives the protein CASSQYRAYEQYF.

The chain uses TRBV25-1 and TRBJ1-2; tentative D call: TRBD1 (6 bases). Germline CDR1 MGHDK, CDR2 SYGVNS. Trimming took off 1 base at V and 7 bases at J, with 13 bases between the two ends. The CDR3 is 14 residues long. CDR3 DNA sequence: TGTGCCAGCAGTGAATGGGGTGAGGGGGGTGGCTACACCTTC. This translates into CASSEWGEGGGYTF.

The chain is built from TRBV9 and TRBJ1-1, with D possibly TRBD1 on 5 matching bases. Deletions cut 0 bases from V and 2 bases from J, with 20 bases between. CDR1 and CDR2 from the germline V gene are SGDLS and YYNGEE. This CDR3 has 18 amino acids. The CDR3 protein is CASSVGLNTGQGNTEAFF. CDR3 bases: TGTGCCAGCAGCGTAGGACTAAATACGGGCCAGGGTAACACTGAAGCTTTCTTT.

The V call is TRBV6-5, the J call TRBJ2-1; 15 bases are shared with TRBD2. V was pared by 6 bases and J by 6 bases, with 3 bases of the junction left unmatched. CDR1 is MNHEY and CDR2 is SVGAGI in the germline V gene. The CDR3 has 15 residues. The CDR3 coding sequence is TGTGCCAGCAGCTCGGGACTAGCGGGAGGCAATGAGCAGTTCTTC. Translation: CASSSGLAGGNEQFF.

The rearrangement links TRBV4-1 to TRBJ2-7; the D call may be TRBD1 or TRBD2 (5 bases each). Trimming stripped 0 bases from V and 0 bases from J, with 12 bases between. Germline V gives CDR1 MGHRA, CDR2 YSYEKL. The length of the CDR3 is 16 residues. As DNA, the CDR3 is TGCGCCAGCAGCCAAGAGACGGGACCCGGCTCCTACGAGCAGTACTTC. Protein product: CASSQETGPGSYEQYF.